This record covers a single T cell receptor (beta chain). Its matching antigen is unknown. The table came from immunoSEQ multiplex PCR; TCRdb's copy has only in-frame clones and leaves some out. The table shows tens of thousands of clones, with approximately 79% occurring only once. Expansion with viral peptide pools was applied to antigen-specific CD4+ T cells by the ViraFEST assay prior to sequencing. Researchers isolated CD4+ T cells once less than twelve days of culture had elapsed. Negative nucleocapsid antibody tests before and after vaccination confirmed no previous SARS-CoV-2 infection. On day 3 and again on day 7, half the medium was replaced with IL-2 medium. This entry comes from a study of vaccination effects on CD4 cells after COVID-19. This CDR3 comprises 14 residues. Deletions cut 5 bases from V and 0 bases from J, with 8 bases between. Germline assignment: CDR1 SNHLY and CDR2 FYNNEI.

Broader study findings: There was marked clonal contraction among infection- and vaccine-induced clones late after vaccination.

The chain combines TRBV2 with TRBJ2-1; the D is unclear. The sample here was CD4+ T cells from PBMCs cultured with HCoV-NL63 spike peptides, taken before COVID-19 vaccination. The clonotype was recovered from a human donor who received a COVID-19 vaccine. The CDR3 loop reads CASSPSSSYNEQFF. For the CDR3, the DNA is TGTGCCAGCAGTCCGTCTAGCTCCTACAATGAGCAGTTCTTC.